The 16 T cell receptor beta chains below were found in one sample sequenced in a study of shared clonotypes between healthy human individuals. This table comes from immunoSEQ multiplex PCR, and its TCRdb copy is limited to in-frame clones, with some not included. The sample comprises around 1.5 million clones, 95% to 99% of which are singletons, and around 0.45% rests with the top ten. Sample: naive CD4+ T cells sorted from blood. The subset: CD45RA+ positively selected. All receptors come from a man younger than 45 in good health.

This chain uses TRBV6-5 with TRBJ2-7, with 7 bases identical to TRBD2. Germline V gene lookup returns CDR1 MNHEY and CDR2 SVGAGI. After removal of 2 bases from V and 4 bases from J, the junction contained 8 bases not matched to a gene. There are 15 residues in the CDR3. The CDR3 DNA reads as TGTGCCAGCAGTTACAAGGCTAGCGGAGATTACGAGCAGTACTTC. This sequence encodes CASSYKASGDYEQYF.

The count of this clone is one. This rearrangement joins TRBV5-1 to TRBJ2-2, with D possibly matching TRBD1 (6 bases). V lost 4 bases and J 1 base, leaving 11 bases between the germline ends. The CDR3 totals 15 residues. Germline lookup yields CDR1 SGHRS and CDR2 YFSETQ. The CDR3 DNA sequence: TGCGCCAGCAGCCCCCTGACAGGGAACACCGGGGAGCTGTTTTTT. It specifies CASSPLTGNTGELFF.

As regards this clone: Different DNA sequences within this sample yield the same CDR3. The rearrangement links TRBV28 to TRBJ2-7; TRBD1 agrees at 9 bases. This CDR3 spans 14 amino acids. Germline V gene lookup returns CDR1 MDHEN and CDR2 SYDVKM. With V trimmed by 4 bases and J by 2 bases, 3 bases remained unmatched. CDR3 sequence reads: CASSSGTGTYEQYF. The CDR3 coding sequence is TGTGCCAGCAGTTCCGGGACAGGGACCTACGAGCAGTACTTC.

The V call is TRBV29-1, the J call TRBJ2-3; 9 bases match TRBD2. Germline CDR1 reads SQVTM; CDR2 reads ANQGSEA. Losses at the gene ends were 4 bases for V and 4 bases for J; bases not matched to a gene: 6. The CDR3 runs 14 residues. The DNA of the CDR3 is TGCAGCGTTGGGCTAGCGGGATATGCAGATACGCAGTATTTT. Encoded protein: CSVGLAGYADTQYF.

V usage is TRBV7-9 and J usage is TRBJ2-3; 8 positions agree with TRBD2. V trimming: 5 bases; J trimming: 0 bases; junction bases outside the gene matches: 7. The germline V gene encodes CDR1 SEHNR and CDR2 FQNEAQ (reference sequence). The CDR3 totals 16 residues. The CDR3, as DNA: TGTGCCAGCAGCCCCCCCGGGAGGGGTAGCACAGATACGCAGTATTTT. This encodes CASSPPGRGSTDTQYF.

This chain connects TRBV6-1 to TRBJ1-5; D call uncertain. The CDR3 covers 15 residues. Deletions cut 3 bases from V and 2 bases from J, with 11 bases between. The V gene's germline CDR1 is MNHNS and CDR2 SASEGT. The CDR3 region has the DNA TGTGCCAGCAGTGAGACCCCAGGCGGCAATCAGCCCCAGCATTTT. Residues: CASSETPGGNQPQHF.

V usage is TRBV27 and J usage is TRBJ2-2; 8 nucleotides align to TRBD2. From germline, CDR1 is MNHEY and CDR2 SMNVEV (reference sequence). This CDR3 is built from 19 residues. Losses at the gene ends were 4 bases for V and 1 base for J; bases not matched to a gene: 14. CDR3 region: CASSSRGRREVQNTGELFF. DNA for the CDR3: TGTGCCAGCAGTTCCCGGGGGCGGCGGGAGGTTCAGAACACCGGGGAGCTGTTTTTT.

CDR3 DNA: TGTGCCAGCGACCGTGGGGGGGTAACTGAAGCTTTCTTT. Amino acid sequence: CASDRGGVTEAFF. The chain uses TRBV18 and TRBJ1-1, with D perhaps matching TRBD1 (5 bases). There are 13 residues in the CDR3. Trimming left V 8 bases short and J 5 bases short, with 15 bases between. Germline CDR1 KGHSH, CDR2 LQKENI.

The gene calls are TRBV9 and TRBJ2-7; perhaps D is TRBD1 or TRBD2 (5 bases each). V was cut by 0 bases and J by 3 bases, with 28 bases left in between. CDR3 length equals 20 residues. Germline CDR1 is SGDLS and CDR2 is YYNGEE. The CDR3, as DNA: TGTGCCAGCAGCGTAGGACCCGCAGGGACCAAGGGGAAACTTTACTACGAGCAGTACTTC. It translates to CASSVGPAGTKGKLYYEQYF.

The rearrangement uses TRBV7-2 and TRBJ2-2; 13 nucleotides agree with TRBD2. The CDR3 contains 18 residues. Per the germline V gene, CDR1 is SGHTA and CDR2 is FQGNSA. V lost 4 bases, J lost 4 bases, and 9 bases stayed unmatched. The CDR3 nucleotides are TGTGCCAGCAGCTCCGGACTAGCGGGAGCGATGCCCACCGGGGAGCTGTTTTTT. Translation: CASSSGLAGAMPTGELFF.

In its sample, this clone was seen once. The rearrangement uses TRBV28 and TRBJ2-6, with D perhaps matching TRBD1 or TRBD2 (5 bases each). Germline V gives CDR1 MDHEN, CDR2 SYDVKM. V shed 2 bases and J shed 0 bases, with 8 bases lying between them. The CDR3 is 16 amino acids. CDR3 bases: TGTGCCAGCAGTTTAGTGGGGACCTCTGGGGCCAACGTCCTGACTTTC. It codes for CASSLVGTSGANVLTF.

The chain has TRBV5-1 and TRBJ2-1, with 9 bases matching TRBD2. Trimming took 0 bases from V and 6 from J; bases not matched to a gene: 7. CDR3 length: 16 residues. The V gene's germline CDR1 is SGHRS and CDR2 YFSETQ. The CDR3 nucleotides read TGCGCCAGCAGCTTGGTGGCGGGAGGGGCGGGCAATGAGCAGTTCTTC. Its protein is CASSLVAGGAGNEQFF.

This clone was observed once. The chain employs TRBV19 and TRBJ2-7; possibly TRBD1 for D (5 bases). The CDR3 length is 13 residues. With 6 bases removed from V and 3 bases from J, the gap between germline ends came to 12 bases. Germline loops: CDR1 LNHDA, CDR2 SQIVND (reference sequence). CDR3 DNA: TGTGCCAGTAGACTGGGGCAGAACTACGAGCAGTACTTC. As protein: CASRLGQNYEQYF.

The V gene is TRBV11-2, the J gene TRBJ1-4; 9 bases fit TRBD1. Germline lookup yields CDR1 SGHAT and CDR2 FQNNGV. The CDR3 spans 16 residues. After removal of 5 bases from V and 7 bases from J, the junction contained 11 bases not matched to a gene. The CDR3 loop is CASSGTAGTGFEKLFF. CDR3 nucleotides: TGTGCCAGCAGCGGTACTGCCGGGACAGGGTTTGAAAAACTGTTTTTT.

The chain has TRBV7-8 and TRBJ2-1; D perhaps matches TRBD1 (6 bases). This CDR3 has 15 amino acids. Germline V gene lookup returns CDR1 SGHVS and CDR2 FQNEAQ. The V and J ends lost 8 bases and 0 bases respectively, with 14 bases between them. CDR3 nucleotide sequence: TGTGCCAGCGCAGGGGCCCACAGCTCCTACAATGAGCAGTTCTTC. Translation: CASAGAHSSYNEQFF.

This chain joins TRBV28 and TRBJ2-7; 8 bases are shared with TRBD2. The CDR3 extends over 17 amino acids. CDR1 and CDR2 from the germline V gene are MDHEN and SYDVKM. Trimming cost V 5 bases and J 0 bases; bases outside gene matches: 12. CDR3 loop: CASSTPGGGIYSYEQYF. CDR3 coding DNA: TGTGCCAGCAGTACCCCGGGCGGGGGGATTTACTCCTACGAGCAGTACTTC.